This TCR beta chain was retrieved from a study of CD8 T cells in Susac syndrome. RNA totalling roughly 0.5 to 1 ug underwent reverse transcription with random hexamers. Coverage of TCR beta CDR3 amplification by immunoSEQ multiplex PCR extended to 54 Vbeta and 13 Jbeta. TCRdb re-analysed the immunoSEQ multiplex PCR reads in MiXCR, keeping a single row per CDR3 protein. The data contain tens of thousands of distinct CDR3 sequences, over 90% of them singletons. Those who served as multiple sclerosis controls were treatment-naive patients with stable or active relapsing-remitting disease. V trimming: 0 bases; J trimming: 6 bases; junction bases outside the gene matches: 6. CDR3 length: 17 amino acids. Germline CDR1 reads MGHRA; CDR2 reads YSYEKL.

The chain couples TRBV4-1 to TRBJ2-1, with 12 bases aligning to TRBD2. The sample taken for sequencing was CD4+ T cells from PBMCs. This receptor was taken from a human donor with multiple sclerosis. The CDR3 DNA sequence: TGCGCCAGCAGCCAAGATAGGCGGACTAGCGGGGCCAATGAGCAGTTCTTC. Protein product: CASSQDRRTSGANEQFF.